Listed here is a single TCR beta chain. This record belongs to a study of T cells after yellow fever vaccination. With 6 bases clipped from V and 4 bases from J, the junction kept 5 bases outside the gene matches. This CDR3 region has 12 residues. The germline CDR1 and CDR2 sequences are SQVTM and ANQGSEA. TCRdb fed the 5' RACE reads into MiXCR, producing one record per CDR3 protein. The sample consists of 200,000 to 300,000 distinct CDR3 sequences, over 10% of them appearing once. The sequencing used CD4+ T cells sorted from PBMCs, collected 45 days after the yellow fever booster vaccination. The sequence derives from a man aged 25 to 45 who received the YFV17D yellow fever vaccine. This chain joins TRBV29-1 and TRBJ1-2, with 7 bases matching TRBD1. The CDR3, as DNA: TGCAGCGTGGGCGGGACAGTCTATGGCTACACCTTC. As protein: CSVGGTVYGYTF.